There are a few counts of the clone carrying this T cell receptor (beta chain). Its specificity is not known. The PCR made use of 60 Vbeta and 13 Jbeta primers. Assay: immunoSEQ multiplex PCR; the TCRdb copy retains only in-frame clones and omits some. The sample contains around 140,000 clones, about 64% of which appear only once. This entry comes from a study of cytomegalovirus exposure and HLA in healthy donors. Findings of the study overall: Among immune exposure information, only CMV serostatus was available. When analyzed later, the rates of TCR association showed variation by HLA locus, with DRB1 the most and HLA-C the fewest. An ancestry cluster, one associated with Asian ancestry, reportedly showed fewer N-insertions than the roughly 670-donor mean in a later analysis. Sequencing probably produced one cluster of sequence variants that were highly shared.

This TCR was recovered from a woman aged 35 to 49 in good health and CMV-seronegative. Sequencing was carried out using PBMCs.

CDR3 nucleotides: TGTGCCAGCAGGCGTACCGGGACTAGATTTAGCACAGATACGCAGTATTTT. This sequence encodes CASRRTGTRFSTDTQYF. The chain joins TRBV5-4 to TRBJ2-3, with TRBD2 matching 8 bases. The CDR3 spans 17 residues. Unmatched junction bases numbered 11, after V lost 5 bases and J lost 0 bases. The germline V gene encodes CDR1 SGHNT and CDR2 YYREEE (reference sequence).